A selection of T cell receptor beta chains follows, all from one sample in a study of control samples from healthy donors and cancer patients. Repertoires were generated with immunoSEQ multiplex PCR, while TCRdb's copy carries only in-frame clones and drops some. In the table there are roughly 150,000 clones, over 85% of which are singletons. The sequenced sample consisted of blood. The origin of the receptors is a young man in good health. Each CDR3 is given with its conserved first and last residue. A D gene is named only where the DNA matches it firmly. Not every row has a clone size; where given, it reads once, few, many or a size class.

.	TRBV13	TRBJ1-3	.	TGTGCCAGCAGGCCTAACAGGGTCTCAAACACCATATATTTT	CASRPNRVSNTIYF
.	TRBV6-5	TRBJ1-3	.	TGTGCCAGCAGTTATGGAGGGGATTCTGGAAACACCATATATTTT	CASSYGGDSGNTIYF
few	TRBV5-6	TRBJ1-5	.	TGTGCCAGCAGCAAGGGACTGTCTAGCAATCAGCCCCAGCATTTT	CASSKGLSSNQPQHF
.	TRBV7-6	TRBJ2-2	TRBD1	TGTGCCAGCCGAAAACCGACGGACAGGGAAGCGACCGGGGAGCTGTTTTTT	CASRKPTDREATGELFF
.	TRBV27	TRBJ1-1	.	TGTGCCAGCAGTTTGGGGACACTTCGTGAAGCTTTCTTT	CASSLGTLREAFF
.	TRBV7-2	TRBJ1-1	.	TGTGCCAGCAGCTTACGGGGCCCTAGAACTGAAGCTTTCTTT	CASSLRGPRTEAFF
.	TRBV4-1	TRBJ2-7	.	TGCGCCAGCAGCCAACCCTCAGGGGGGGATTACGAGCAGTACTTC	CASSQPSGGDYEQYF
.	TRBV19	TRBJ2-7	TRBD1	TGTGCCAGTAGTCCCGGACAGGGCGTCGCCTACGAGCAGTACTTC	CASSPGQGVAYEQYF
.	TRBV13	TRBJ2-7	.	TGTGCCAGCAGCTATGAGGAGGGCGAGCAGTACTTC	CASSYEEGEQYF
.	TRBV10-3	TRBJ1-5	.	TGTGCCATCAGCGAGGAGACAGGATACAATCAGCCCCAGCATTTT	CAISEETGYNQPQHF
.	TRBV7-9	TRBJ1-3	.	TGTGCCAGCAGCCGCACAGGAAACACCATATATTTT	CASSRTGNTIYF
few	TRBV19	TRBJ1-6	.	TGTGCCAGTGGGCGGTTTAATTCACCCCTCCACTTT	CASGRFNSPLHF
.	TRBV30	TRBJ2-3	.	TGTGCCTGGACAGGGGGGTGGCCTCAAGATACGCAGTATTTT	CAWTGGWPQDTQYF
once	TRBV7-9	TRBJ1-2	.	TGTGCCAGCACCCCCTCCGTGACACAAAATAACTATGGCTACACCTTC	CASTPSVTQNNYGYTF
.	TRBV7-2	TRBJ1-4	TRBD1	TGTGCCAGCAGCGGAGGGGTTTATGGGACAGAATTTGAAAAACTGTTTTTT	CASSGGVYGTEFEKLFF
.	TRBV9	TRBJ1-5	.	TGTGCCAGCAGCGTAGGTTCCGGGGGCCAGCCCCAGCATTTT	CASSVGSGGQPQHF
.	TRBV15	TRBJ2-5	.	TGTGCCACCAGCAGAGCGGTTCAAGAGACCCAGTACTTC	CATSRAVQETQYF
once	TRBV5-6	TRBJ2-7	.	TGTGCCAGCAGCTTGGGCCGGTACGAGCAGTACTTC	CASSLGRYEQYF
.	TRBV6-6	TRBJ1-2	.	TGTGCCAGCAGTTACCGAAGCGATGGCTACACCTTC	CASSYRSDGYTF
.	TRBV27	TRBJ1-5	.	TGTGCCAGCAGTTTTTCGGGGTATAGCAATCAGCCCCAGCATTTT	CASSFSGYSNQPQHF
.	TRBV6-5	TRBJ1-2	.	TGTGCCAGCAGGGGTGAAGGATCCTATGGCTACACCTTC	CASRGEGSYGYTF
once	TRBV29-1	TRBJ2-3	.	TGCAGCGTGTATAGGACTGGCTTCACAGATACGCAGTATTTT	CSVYRTGFTDTQYF
.	TRBV24-1	TRBJ1-1	.	TGTGCCACCAGTGATCCCAGGGAGGGGAACACTGAAGCTTTCTTT	CATSDPREGNTEAFF
.	TRBV20-1	TRBJ1-2	.	TGCAGTGCTAGTGGGTTTGGTGGCTACACCTTC	CSASGFGGYTF
.	TRBV2	TRBJ1-6	.	TGTGCCAGCAGTGAGAGGGATCAGGGGTCACCCCTCCACTTT	CASSERDQGSPLHF
.	TRBV6-6	TRBJ2-7	.	TGTGCCAGCAGCGACAGGGAGGTTTCCTACGAGCAGTACTTC	CASSDREVSYEQYF
.	TRBV5-6	TRBJ1-2	.	TGTGCCAGCAACGTGGACAGACGCACCTATGGCTACACCTTC	CASNVDRRTYGYTF
.	TRBV28	TRBJ1-2	.	TGTGCCAGCGAAACCTCGGGGGCGCCTGGCTACACCTTC	CASETSGAPGYTF
.	TRBV28	TRBJ2-7	.	TGTGCCAGCAGCCCGGACTGGGCCTACGAGCAGTACTTC	CASSPDWAYEQYF
.	TRBV7-2	TRBJ2-7	TRBD1	TGTGCCAGCAGCTTAGTAGACAGGGAGATGGCAGACTACGAGCAGTACTTC	CASSLVDREMADYEQYF
.	TRBV19	TRBJ1-2	.	TGTGCCAGCCCTTTCTGGGGCTACACCTTC	CASPFWGYTF
.	TRBV30	TRBJ1-5	TRBD1	TGTGCCTGGAGTGTACTTGGAGGGGGCATGGAGCCCCAGCATTTT	CAWSVLGGGMEPQHF
once	TRBV6-6	TRBJ1-5	.	TGTGCCAGCAGTATAGACGGTCGCAATCAGCCCCAGCATTTT	CASSIDGRNQPQHF
.	TRBV24-1	TRBJ2-5	.	TGTGCCACCAGTGATGGAGGGGAGACCCAGTACTTC	CATSDGGETQYF
.	TRBV7-2	TRBJ2-1	TRBD2	TGTGCCAGCAGATGGGGGGACTACTACAATGAGCAGTTCTTC	CASRWGDYYNEQFF
.	TRBV5-1	TRBJ2-7	.	TGCGCCAGCAGCTTGGACAGCAGCTCCTACGAGCAGTACTTC	CASSLDSSSYEQYF
.	TRBV30	TRBJ2-3	TRBD1	TGTGCCTGGAGTCGGACAGGGACAGATACGCAGTATTTT	CAWSRTGTDTQYF
.	TRBV5-4	TRBJ2-5	TRBD1	TGTGCCAGCAGCTTGTATAGGACAGGGGCGCGGGAGACCCAGTACTTC	CASSLYRTGARETQYF
.	TRBV11-3	TRBJ2-6	.	TGTGCCAGCAGCTTGACGGCCCCCTCTGGGGCCAACGTCCTGACTTTC	CASSLTAPSGANVLTF
.	TRBV28	TRBJ1-5	.	TGTGCCAGCAGTTTACCGGGGGGGGCAACCCAGCCCCAGCATTTT	CASSLPGGATQPQHF
.	TRBV7-9	TRBJ2-5	.	TGTGCCAGCAGCCCCAGGGGTGCTTCAGGCGCCGTGGCTGAGACCCAGTACTTC	CASSPRGASGAVAETQYF
few	TRBV27	TRBJ1-6	.	TGTGCCAGCAGTCCAGAGACCCTCCCAGATTCACCCCTCCACTTT	CASSPETLPDSPLHF
.	TRBV7-2	TRBJ1-1	.	TGTGCCAGCAGCCTGACAGAGGGCACTGAAGCTTTCTTT	CASSLTEGTEAFF
.	TRBV5-1	TRBJ1-1	TRBD1	TGCGCCAGCAGCCGCCGGGACAGGGATCACACTGAAGCTTTCTTT	CASSRRDRDHTEAFF
.	TRBV27	TRBJ2-3	.	TGTGCCAGCAGCCTCACAGGGAAGGGAACGCAGTATTTT	CASSLTGKGTQYF
.	TRBV7-9	TRBJ2-2	TRBD1	TGTGCCAGCAGACAATCCGACAGGGGAATCACCGGGGAGCTGTTTTTT	CASRQSDRGITGELFF
.	TRBV3-1/TRBV3-2	TRBJ2-5	.	TGTGCCAGCAGCCAAGCTGGGATACCCAAAGAGACCCAGTACTTC	CASSQAGIPKETQYF
.	TRBV18	TRBJ1-2	.	TGTGCCAGCTCACCGTCAGGCAATGGCTACACCTTC	CASSPSGNGYTF
.	TRBV9	TRBJ2-3	.	TGTGCCAGCAGCGCACGCTTAGCCCCCGGGGCAGATACGCAGTATTTT	CASSARLAPGADTQYF
few	TRBV3-1/TRBV3-2	TRBJ1-1	.	TGTGCCAGCAGGGGGGAAGGCACTGAAGCTTTCTTT	CASRGEGTEAFF
.	TRBV25-1	TRBJ2-7	.	TGTGCCAGCAGTGAACCAGGGGGGAGATCCTACGAGCAGTACTTC	CASSEPGGRSYEQYF
once	TRBV7-2	TRBJ1-1	.	TGTGCCAGCCTCCCGAGGGGAGGACAGAACACTGAAGCTTTCTTT	CASLPRGGQNTEAFF
many	TRBV4-1	TRBJ1-1	.	TGCGCCAGCAGCCCAGAGGCTCGAAGATTTAGCTTT	CASSPEARRFSF
.	TRBV27	TRBJ2-3	TRBD2	TGTGCCAGCAGTTTATCCCCAACGCTAGCGGGAGTCTCTGATACGCAGTATTTT	CASSLSPTLAGVSDTQYF
.	TRBV2	TRBJ1-1	.	TGTGCCAGCAGTGGGGGGGCCGCTGAAGCTTTCTTT	CASSGGAAEAFF
large	TRBV28	TRBJ2-1	.	TGTGCCAGCAGTTTTTATGGCACAGCGAAGGAGAATGAGCAGTTCTTC	CASSFYGTAKENEQFF
once	TRBV28	TRBJ1-6	.	TGTGCCAGCAGTTTTTCCCCGGCCCTCCGCCCCCTCCACTTT	CASSFSPALRPLHF
.	TRBV19	TRBJ2-1	TRBD2	TGTGCCAGTAATCCGAGCGGGAGCTCCTACAATGAGCAGTTCTTC	CASNPSGSSYNEQFF
few	TRBV7-8	TRBJ1-5	TRBD1	TGTGCCAGCAGCTCGAGACAGGGGGCGGGCAATCAGCCCCAGCATTTT	CASSSRQGAGNQPQHF